This entry concerns a single T cell receptor (beta chain). The sample originates from a study of blood T cell repertoires in COVID-19. From germline, CDR1 is SGHTA and CDR2 FQGNSA. This CDR3 spans 16 amino acids. V lost 4 bases and J 5 bases, leaving 17 bases between the germline ends. Measured with immunoSEQ multiplex PCR; TCRdb has only the in-frame clones, and not every one. The sample includes approximately 210,000 clones, 82% of them seen just once. Material: peripheral blood. The source is a woman aged 40 to 50 with acute or convalescent COVID-19. The rearrangement uses TRBV7-2 and TRBJ2-2, with D possibly TRBD2 on 6 matching bases. CDR3 nucleotides: TGTGCCAGCAGCTCCCCCGAGGAGGGATGGACCGGGGAGCTGTTTTTT. Encoded protein: CASSSPEEGWTGELFF.